This is a list of T cell receptor beta chains from one sample in a study of regulatory T cells in long-lasting Graves disease. TCRdb analysed the multiplex PCR reads with MiXCR anew, one entry per CDR3 protein. The sample lists 420,000 or so distinct CDR3 sequences, over 15% occurring once. This same sample was also taken into another study, of T cells in Graves' hyperthyroidism and ophthalmopathy.

Material: peripheral blood mononuclear cells (PBMCs), obtained at new diagnosis, from a patient treated with antithyroid drugs. Receptors were obtained from a woman younger than 35 with Graves disease. Each CDR3 is given without its conserved first and last residue. D genes are given only for firm matches.

D gene,J gene,V gene,CDR3 protein
-,TRBJ2-7,TRBV12-3/TRBV12-4,ASSLEFRSYEQY
-,TRBJ2-5,TRBV15,ATSRERGQQETQY
-,TRBJ2-2,TRBV5-1,ASSLGGKPTGELF
TRBD2,TRBJ2-1,TRBV7-2,ASGPPREGHNEQF
TRBD2,TRBJ2-7,TRBV20-1,SVFGLAGVYEQY
-,TRBJ2-7,TRBV11-2,ASRPPGNPYEQY
TRBD2,TRBJ2-1,TRBV4-1,ASSLVAGGGFNEQF
-,TRBJ1-2,TRBV12-3/TRBV12-4,ASSFSVYEIGYT
-,TRBJ1-3,TRBV20-1,SARDGRAFSGNTIY
TRBD2,TRBJ2-1,TRBV20-1,SATRTSGGSYNEQF
TRBD1,TRBJ1-6,TRBV3-1,ASSPGTANSPLH
TRBD2,TRBJ2-7,TRBV5-1,ASTNQAGTSYEQY
TRBD2,TRBJ2-1,TRBV11-2,ASRGLAGVNEQF
-,TRBJ2-5,TRBV11-3,ASSLVQEPQETPY
TRBD1,TRBJ1-1,TRBV7-8,ASSTGDRLRNTEAF
-,TRBJ2-7,TRBV7-9,ASSLDGLYEQY
-,TRBJ2-7,TRBV12-3/TRBV12-4,ASSFVVGGAYEQY
-,TRBJ1-2,TRBV18,ASSRRESGYT
TRBD1,TRBJ2-7,TRBV27,ASRTGEENEQY
-,TRBJ1-4,TRBV5-6,ASSPTPGTLNEKLF
TRBD2,TRBJ2-6,TRBV6-1,ASSTGRAGGANVLT
-,TRBJ2-1,TRBV30,AWSSPSREQF
-,TRBJ1-5,TRBV6-2/TRBV6-3,ASSYGPIYSNQPQH
TRBD2,TRBJ2-7,TRBV4-2,ASSQEGTSGRYEQY
-,TRBJ2-7,TRBV5-1,ASRDEAYEQY
-,TRBJ2-2,TRBV5-1,ASRLGLLNTGELF
TRBD1,TRBJ2-1,TRBV4-3,ASSQDHRQGMDEQF
-,TRBJ2-5,TRBV12-3/TRBV12-4,ASSLQTGGVLQETQY
TRBD2,TRBJ2-1,TRBV5-1,ASSYGLVYNEQF
-,TRBJ2-7,TRBV6-1,AAGAAGSSYEQY
-,TRBJ1-1,TRBV19,ASSTSLQGNTEAF
-,TRBJ2-2,TRBV27,ASSALGGELRHNTGELF
TRBD2,TRBJ2-1,TRBV6-2/TRBV6-3,ASRHSSGTSNEQF
-,TRBJ2-1,TRBV7-8,ASSLGGVTRLL
-,TRBJ1-1,TRBV4-3,ASSQDQGGPTEAF
TRBD1,TRBJ2-5,TRBV6-1,ASRNGRGRETQY
-,TRBJ1-2,TRBV20-1,SASYGVDGYT
TRBD2,TRBJ2-1,TRBV20-1,SALSGSSYNEQF
-,TRBJ1-2,TRBV7-2,ASSSGPVSVYGYT
TRBD1,TRBJ2-7,TRBV6-2/TRBV6-3,ASTGTVTGEQY
-,TRBJ2-1,TRBV7-3,ASSFTGNLGNEQF
-,TRBJ2-5,TRBV7-3,ASSLLRLRQETQY
TRBD2,TRBJ2-3,TRBV18,ASSPRAAGSTDTQY
-,-,TRBV6-1,ASSTGSDEQF
TRBD1,TRBJ2-3,TRBV6-2/TRBV6-3,ASREVWTGTTDTQY
-,TRBJ2-7,TRBV29-1,SVLTGQTYEQY
-,TRBJ2-4,TRBV12-3/TRBV12-4,ASTPTGGPKNIQY
TRBD2,TRBJ2-7,TRBV5-4,ASSLGLGGSRGLGGYEQY
TRBD2,TRBJ2-7,TRBV3-1,ASSQVPGLAGGSSYEQY
TRBD2,TRBJ2-7,TRBV29-1,SVAQGLAVTYEQY
-,TRBJ2-2,TRBV18,ASSPPPSANTGELF
-,TRBJ2-1,TRBV7-2,ASSWNSVTGYNEQF
-,TRBJ2-1,TRBV7-2,ASSLGQTLYSEQF
-,TRBJ2-1,TRBV6-1,ASSDGSSYNEQF
-,TRBJ2-2,TRBV12-3/TRBV12-4,ASSLVGKQNTGELF
TRBD2,TRBJ2-1,TRBV12-3/TRBV12-4,ASRHRTSGSEGEQF